The 21 T cell receptor beta chains below all came from one sample that was sequenced in a study of shared clonotypes between healthy human individuals. Clones were sequenced by immunoSEQ multiplex PCR, and TCRdb holds only the in-frame ones, with some missing. Of roughly 400,000 clones listed, about 96% are singletons. Sequenced input: memory CD8+ T cells sorted from blood. Subset specified: CD45RO+ cells pooled with CCR7-negative TemRA cells. These receptors all come from a man aged 30 to 39 in good health.

V is TRBV7-8 and J is TRBJ1-1; no clear D. Trimming pared 0 bases from V and 1 base from J, leaving 9 bases between. The CDR3 loop spans 15 amino acids. The germline CDR1 and CDR2 sequences are SGHVS and FQNEAQ. CDR3 DNA: TGTGCCAGCAGCTTAGCGCAGTCCCGGAACACTGAAGCTTTCTTT. Translating gives CASSLAQSRNTEAFF.

This sequence joins TRBV2 and TRBJ2-7; the match to TRBD2 covers 9 bases. There are 12 residues in the CDR3. Germline CDR1 SNHLY, CDR2 FYNNEI. The V gene end was trimmed by 8 bases and the J gene end by 6 bases; junction bases not matched to a gene: 5. The CDR3 DNA reads as TGTGCCAGCGGGACTAGCCCTTCCGAGCAGTACTTC. It translates to CASGTSPSEQYF.

The chain joins TRBV5-4 to TRBJ2-2; no reliable D call. Germline CDR1 is SGHNT and CDR2 is YYREEE (reference sequence). The ends were cut back, 0 bases at V and 4 bases at J, with 4 bases in the middle. The CDR3 sequence is 13 residues long. Here the CDR3 reads CASSLDFTGELFF. Here the CDR3 DNA reads TGTGCCAGCAGCTTGGACTTCACCGGGGAGCTGTTTTTT.

The chain has TRBV2 and TRBJ2-1, with TRBD2 matching 9 bases. CDR1 SNHLY and CDR2 FYNNEI come from the germline V gene. The CDR3 consists of 17 residues. J was trimmed by 4 bases and V by 6 bases; bases with no gene match: 13. CDR3: CASRESRLAAFYNEQFF. The CDR3 DNA follows: TGTGCCAGCAGGGAGAGCCGACTAGCGGCCTTTTACAATGAGCAGTTCTTC.

The chain recombines TRBV2 with TRBJ2-7; possibly TRBD1 or TRBD2 for D (5 bases each). The germline V gene encodes CDR1 SNHLY and CDR2 FYNNEI. V was pared by 3 bases and J by 0 bases, with 21 bases between. The CDR3 is 18 amino acids. The CDR3 DNA reads as TGTGCCAGCAGTGAGAGGACTTCCGGGACGTTGAGCTCCTACGAGCAGTACTTC. This gives the protein CASSERTSGTLSSYEQYF. The complete variable domain, with remaining parts taken from reference TRBV2 and TRBJ2-7, reads EPEVTQTPSHQVTQMGQEVILRCVPISNHLYFYWYRQILGQKVEFLVSFYNNEISEKSEIFDDQFSVERPDGSNFTLKIRSTKLEDSAMYFCASSERTSGTLSSYEQYFGPGTRLTVT.

The chain links TRBV28 to TRBJ2-4; the D is unclear. The CDR3 is 15 residues long. V lost 1 base, J lost 8 bases, and 15 bases lay in between. Germline CDR1 MDHEN, CDR2 SYDVKM. The CDR3 DNA follows: TGTGCCAGCAGTTTATCCGGGCCCCGGGTTCACATTCAGTACTTC. Protein sequence: CASSLSGPRVHIQYF.

About this clone: Other nucleotide sequences in the sample specify the same CDR3. Written as DNA, the CDR3 is TGCGCCAGCAGTGGGGGCACAGATACGCAGTATTTT. Translated, it gives CASSGGTDTQYF. V and J are TRBV10-2 and TRBJ2-3; unclear D gene. CDR3 length: 12 residues. V was clipped by 4 bases and J by 1 base, with 3 bases between them. Germline-derived CDR1 and CDR2 are WSHSY and SAAADI.

In this sample, this clone turned up once. The chain links TRBV28 to TRBJ1-2; TRBD1 matches 7 bases. Germline assignment: CDR1 MDHEN and CDR2 SYDVKM. The CDR3 runs to 15 residues. Germline trimming cut 4 bases from V and 1 base from J; bases unmatched to any gene: 6. CDR3 DNA: TGTGCCAGCAGTTCCCGGGACAGATTTAACTATGGCTACACCTTC. Its translation is CASSSRDRFNYGYTF.

The chain has TRBV5-1 and TRBJ1-2; tentatively, D is TRBD1 (5 bases). Germline CDR1 SGHRS, CDR2 YFSETQ. The CDR3 loop spans 14 amino acids. Trimming left V 1 base short and J 8 bases short, with 15 bases between. The CDR3 loop reads CASSLSDPGRGYTF. The CDR3 DNA reads TGCGCCAGCAGCTTGTCGGACCCAGGGAGGGGCTACACCTTC.

V usage is TRBV7-3 and J usage is TRBJ2-5; D is possibly TRBD1 (6 bases). Germline V gives CDR1 SGHTA, CDR2 FQGTGA. The CDR3 has 13 amino acids. Between the trimmed V and J ends, which lost 4 bases and 3 bases, there was a span of 9 bases. For the CDR3, the DNA is TGTGCCAGCAGCTATGGACAGAAAGAGACCCAGTACTTC. Residues: CASSYGQKETQYF.

V usage is TRBV10-3 and J usage is TRBJ1-2; D gene uncertain. CDR3 length: 10 residues. The germline V gene has CDR1 ENHRY and CDR2 SYGVKD. Deletions cut 6 bases from V and 2 bases from J, with 1 base between. CDR3 protein: CAIRNYGYTF. Written as DNA, the CDR3 is TGTGCCATCAGGAACTATGGCTACACCTTC.

The chain combines TRBV6-5 with TRBJ2-7; 8 positions match TRBD2. The CDR3 consists of 14 residues. The junction had 10 bases not matched to a gene; V was cut back by 7 bases and J by 5 bases. Germline assignment: CDR1 MNHEY and CDR2 SVGAGI. Here the CDR3 reads CASTTLAATHEQYF. CDR3 in DNA: TGTGCCAGCACAACACTAGCGGCGACCCACGAGCAGTACTTC.

V usage is TRBV4-2 and J usage is TRBJ2-5; D is unresolved. Germline loops: CDR1 LGHNA, CDR2 YNFKEQ. V dropped 1 base and J dropped 4 bases, with 7 bases sitting between them. The CDR3 sequence is 13 residues long. CDR3: CASSQAQLETQYF. For the CDR3, the DNA is TGTGCCAGCAGCCAAGCACAGTTAGAGACCCAGTACTTC.

This chain connects TRBV5-5 to TRBJ1-2; D uncertain. Germline V gene data show CDR1 as SGHKS and CDR2 as YYEKEE (reference sequence). This CDR3 has 11 residues. Between the trimmed V and J ends, which lost 4 bases and 2 bases, there was a span of 3 bases. CDR3 bases: TGTGCCAGCAGCAACAACTATGGCTACACCTTC. Encoded protein: CASSNNYGYTF. Full variable domain (remainder filled in from reference TRBV5-5 and TRBJ1-2): DAGVTQSPTHLIKTRGQQVTLRCSPISGHKSVSWYQQVLGQGPQFIFQYYEKEERGRGNFPDRFSARQFPNYSSELNVNALLLGDSALYLCASSNNYGYTFGSGTRLTVV.

The chain carries TRBV7-8 and TRBJ2-1; D possibly corresponds to TRBD2 (5 bases). V lost 4 bases and J lost 5, with 18 bases in between. The germline V gene encodes CDR1 SGHVS and CDR2 FQNEAQ. CDR3 length equals 16 residues. The CDR3 DNA follows: TGTGCCAGCAGCTCTTACCGGGATCTACTAGACAATGAGCAGTTCTTC. It yields the protein CASSSYRDLLDNEQFF.

The genes are TRBV11-1 and TRBJ2-1; 11 positions agree with TRBD2. Unmatched junction bases numbered 7, after V lost 5 bases and J lost 13 bases. CDR1 is SGHAT and CDR2 is FQDESV in the germline V gene (reference sequence). This CDR3 comprises 13 residues. The CDR3 region is CASSPGLAVGQFF. DNA of the CDR3: TGTGCCAGCAGCCCGGGACTAGCGGTTGGACAGTTCTTC.

V usage is TRBV5-6 and J usage is TRBJ2-7; the D gene could be TRBD1 or TRBD2 (5 bases each). Germline V CDR1 and CDR2: SGHDT, YYEEEE. Trimming took 2 bases from V and 6 from J, leaving 18 bases between them. The CDR3 is made up of 15 amino acids. CDR3 protein: CASSFRPGPMGEQYF. The CDR3, as DNA: TGTGCCAGCAGCTTTCGACCGGGACCCATGGGCGAGCAGTACTTC.

With respect to this clone: Other DNA sequences in this sample translate to the same CDR3. This chain connects TRBV30 to TRBJ2-5, with unresolved D. The CDR3 spans 11 residues. V dropped 1 base and J dropped 3 bases, with 3 bases sitting between them. Germline CDR1 reads GTSNPN; CDR2 reads SVGIG (reference sequence). The CDR3: CAWSAKETQYF. CDR3 coding DNA: TGTGCCTGGAGTGCAAAAGAGACCCAGTACTTC.

J is TRBJ2-7 and V is TRBV28, with TRBD1 as a possible D gene (6 bases). The V and J ends lost 2 bases and 3 bases respectively, with 20 bases between them. CDR3 length: 17 amino acids. Germline V lookup: CDR1 MDHEN, CDR2 SYDVKM. CDR3 sequence: CASSLRAGAKLFYEQYF. In DNA form, the CDR3 reads TGTGCCAGCAGTTTAAGGGCAGGGGCTAAACTTTTCTACGAGCAGTACTTC.

This rearrangement joins TRBV11-2 to TRBJ1-2; TRBD1 aligns across 11 bases. The ends lost 4 bases at V and 8 bases at J; junction bases unmatched: 9. This CDR3 comprises 15 residues. In germline, CDR1 is SGHAT, CDR2 FQNNGV. The CDR3 loop reads CASSSIGQGARGYTF. DNA for the CDR3: TGTGCCAGCAGCTCAATCGGACAGGGGGCGCGAGGCTACACCTTC.

V and J are TRBV30 and TRBJ2-7, with 7 bases identical to TRBD2. CDR1 is GTSNPN, CDR2 SVGIG, per germline (reference sequence). This CDR3 region has 13 residues. The J segment lost 7 bases and the V segment lost 2 bases, leaving 8 bases of the junction unmatched. The CDR3 DNA is TGTGCCTGGAGTTTTAGCGGGCCCGGGGAGCAGTACTTC. Protein product: CAWSFSGPGEQYF.